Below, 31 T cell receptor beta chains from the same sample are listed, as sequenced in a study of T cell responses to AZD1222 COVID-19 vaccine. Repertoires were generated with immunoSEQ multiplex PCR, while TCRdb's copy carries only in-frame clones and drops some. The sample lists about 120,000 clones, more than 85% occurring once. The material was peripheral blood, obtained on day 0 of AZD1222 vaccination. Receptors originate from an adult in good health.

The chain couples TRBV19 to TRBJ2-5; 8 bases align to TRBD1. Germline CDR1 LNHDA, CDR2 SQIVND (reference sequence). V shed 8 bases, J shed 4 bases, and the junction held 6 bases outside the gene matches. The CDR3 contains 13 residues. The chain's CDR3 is CASRKDRGETQYF. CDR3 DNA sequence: TGTGCCAGTCGGAAAGACAGGGGAGAGACCCAGTACTTC.

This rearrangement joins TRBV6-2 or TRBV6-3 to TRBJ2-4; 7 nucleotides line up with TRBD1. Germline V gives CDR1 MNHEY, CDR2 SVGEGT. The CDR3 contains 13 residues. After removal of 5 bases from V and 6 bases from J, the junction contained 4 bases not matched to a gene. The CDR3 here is CASSPGQRNIQYF. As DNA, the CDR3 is TGTGCCAGCAGTCCGGGACAGAGAAACATTCAGTACTTC.

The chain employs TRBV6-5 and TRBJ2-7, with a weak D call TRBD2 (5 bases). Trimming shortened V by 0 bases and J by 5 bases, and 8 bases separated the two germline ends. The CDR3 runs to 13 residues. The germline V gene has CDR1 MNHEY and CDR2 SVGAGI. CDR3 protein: CASSYSGVHEQYF. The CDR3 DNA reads TGTGCCAGCAGTTACTCGGGAGTCCACGAGCAGTACTTC.

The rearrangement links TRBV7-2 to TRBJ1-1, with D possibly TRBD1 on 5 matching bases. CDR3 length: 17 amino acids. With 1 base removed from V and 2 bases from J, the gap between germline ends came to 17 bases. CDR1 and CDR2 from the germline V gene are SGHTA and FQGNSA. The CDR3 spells CASSLGTGPLLNTEAFF. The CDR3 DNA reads TGTGCCAGCAGCTTAGGTACAGGTCCTCTCCTAAACACTGAAGCTTTCTTT.

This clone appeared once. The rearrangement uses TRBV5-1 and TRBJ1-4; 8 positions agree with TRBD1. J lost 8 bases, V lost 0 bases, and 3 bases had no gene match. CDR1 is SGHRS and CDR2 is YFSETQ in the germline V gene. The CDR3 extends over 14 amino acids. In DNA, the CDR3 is TGCGCCAGCAGCTTGGGACAGGGGACGGAAAAACTGTTTTTT. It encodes CASSLGQGTEKLFF.

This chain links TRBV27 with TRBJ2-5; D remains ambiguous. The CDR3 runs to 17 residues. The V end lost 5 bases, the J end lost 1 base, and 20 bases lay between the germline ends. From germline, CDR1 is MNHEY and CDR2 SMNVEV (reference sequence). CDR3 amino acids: CASSPLLAVGFQETQYF. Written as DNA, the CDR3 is TGTGCCAGCAGTCCCCTCCTGGCGGTGGGGTTCCAAGAGACCCAGTACTTC.

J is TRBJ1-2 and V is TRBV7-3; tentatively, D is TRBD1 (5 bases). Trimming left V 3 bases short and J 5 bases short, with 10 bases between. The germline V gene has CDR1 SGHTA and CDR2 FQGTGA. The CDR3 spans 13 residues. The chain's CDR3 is CASSFGTDYGYTF. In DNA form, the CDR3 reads TGTGCCAGCAGCTTTGGGACGGATTATGGCTACACCTTC.

CDR3 bases: TGTGCCAGCTCACCAAAGGGGTTGGATAATGAAAAACTGTTTTTT. Protein sequence: CASSPKGLDNEKLFF. The chain combines TRBV18 with TRBJ1-4; weak D call: TRBD1 (5 bases). Trimming shortened V by 2 bases and J by 4 bases, and 11 bases separated the two germline ends. The CDR3 length is 15 residues. Germline CDR1 reads KGHSH; CDR2 reads LQKENI.

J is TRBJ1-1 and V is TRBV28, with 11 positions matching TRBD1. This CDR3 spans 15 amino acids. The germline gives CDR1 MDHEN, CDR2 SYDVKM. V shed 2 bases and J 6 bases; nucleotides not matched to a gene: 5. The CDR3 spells CASSLPGTGGPEAFF. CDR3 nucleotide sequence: TGTGCCAGCAGTTTACCCGGGACAGGGGGACCTGAAGCTTTCTTT.

CDR3 amino acids: CASSPTGVVGVTDTQYF. The DNA for the CDR3 is TGTGCCAGCTCACCCACCGGGGTAGTTGGGGTCACAGATACGCAGTATTTT. The chain carries TRBV18 and TRBJ2-3; TRBD2 is a possible D gene (5 bases). The CDR3 contains 17 residues. Trimming stripped 3 bases from V and 2 bases from J, with 18 bases between. In germline, CDR1 is KGHSH, CDR2 LQKENI.

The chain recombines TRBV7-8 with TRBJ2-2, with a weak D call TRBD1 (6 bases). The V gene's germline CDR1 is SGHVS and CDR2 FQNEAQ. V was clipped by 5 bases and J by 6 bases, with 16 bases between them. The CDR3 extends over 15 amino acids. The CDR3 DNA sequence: TGTGCCAGCAGCAGCGACACAGGGTCATCCGGGGAGCTGTTTTTT. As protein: CASSSDTGSSGELFF.

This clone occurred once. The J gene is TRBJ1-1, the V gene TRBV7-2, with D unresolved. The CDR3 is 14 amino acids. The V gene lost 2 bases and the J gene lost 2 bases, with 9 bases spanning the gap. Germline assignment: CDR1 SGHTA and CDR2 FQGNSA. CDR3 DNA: TGTGCCAGCAGCTTACGGGAGCGCAACACTGAAGCTTTCTTT. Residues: CASSLRERNTEAFF. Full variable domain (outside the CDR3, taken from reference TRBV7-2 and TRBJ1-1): GAGVSQSPSNKVTEKGKDVELRCDPISGHTALYWYRQSLGQGLEFLIYFQGNSAPDKSGLPSDRFSAERTGGSVSTLTIQRTQQEDSAVYLCASSLRERNTEAFFGQGTRLTVV.

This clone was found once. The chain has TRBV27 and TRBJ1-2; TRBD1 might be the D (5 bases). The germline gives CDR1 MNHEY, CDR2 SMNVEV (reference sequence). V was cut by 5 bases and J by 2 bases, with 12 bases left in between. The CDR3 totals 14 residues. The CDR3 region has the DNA TGTGCCAGCAGTGTCCAGGGCCGAAACTATGGCTACACCTTC. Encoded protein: CASSVQGRNYGYTF.

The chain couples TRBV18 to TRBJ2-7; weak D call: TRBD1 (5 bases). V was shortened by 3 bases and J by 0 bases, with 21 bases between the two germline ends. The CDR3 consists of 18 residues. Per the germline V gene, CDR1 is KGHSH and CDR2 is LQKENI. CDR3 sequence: CASSPLPAGIPSSYEQYF. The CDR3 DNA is TGTGCCAGCTCACCGCTTCCCGCAGGGATTCCGAGCTCCTACGAGCAGTACTTC.

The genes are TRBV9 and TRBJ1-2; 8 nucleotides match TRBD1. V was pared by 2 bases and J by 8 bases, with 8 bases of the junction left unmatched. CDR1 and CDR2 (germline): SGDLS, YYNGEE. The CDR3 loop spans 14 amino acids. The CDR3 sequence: CASSVERTGWGYTF. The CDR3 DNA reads TGTGCCAGCAGCGTCGAAAGGACAGGGTGGGGCTACACCTTC.

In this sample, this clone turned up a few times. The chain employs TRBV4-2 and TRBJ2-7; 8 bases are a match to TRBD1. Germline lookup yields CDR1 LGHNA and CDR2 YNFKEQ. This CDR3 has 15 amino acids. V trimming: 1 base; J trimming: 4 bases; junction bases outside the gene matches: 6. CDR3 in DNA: TGTGCCAGCAGCCAAGCGACCGGGACAGGTTACGAGCAGTACTTC. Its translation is CASSQATGTGYEQYF.

This CDR3 reads CASSLAPGGGNYNEQFF. The CDR3 nucleotides read TGTGCCAGCAGCTTAGCGCCGGGCGGGGGAAACTACAATGAGCAGTTCTTC. The chain joins TRBV7-2 to TRBJ2-1; 7 bases agree with TRBD2. After removal of 0 bases from V and 3 bases from J, the junction contained 8 bases not matched to a gene. The CDR3 consists of 17 residues. The germline V gene has CDR1 SGHTA and CDR2 FQGNSA.

CDR3 coding DNA: TGTGCCACCAGCAGTCACCTGAACAGGGTCAGGAACACTGAAGCTTTCTTT. It is translated as CATSSHLNRVRNTEAFF. The chain uses TRBV15 and TRBJ1-1; D possibly corresponds to TRBD1 (6 bases). CDR1 and CDR2 from the germline V gene are LNHNV and YYDKDF (reference sequence). The germline V and J ends were trimmed by 3 bases and 1 base, with 18 bases remaining between them. CDR3 length: 17 amino acids. Full variable domain (rest looked up from reference TRBV15 and TRBJ1-1): DAMVIQNPRYQVTQFGKPVTLSCSQTLNHNVMYWYQQKSSQAPKLLFHYYDKDFNNEADTPDNFQSRRPNTSFCFLDIRSPGLGDTAMYLCATSSHLNRVRNTEAFFGQGTRLTVV.

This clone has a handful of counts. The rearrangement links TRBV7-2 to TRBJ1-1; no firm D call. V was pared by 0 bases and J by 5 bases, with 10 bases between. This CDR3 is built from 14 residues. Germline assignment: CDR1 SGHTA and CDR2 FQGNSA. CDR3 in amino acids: CASSLAGFRTEAFF. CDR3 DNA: TGTGCCAGCAGCTTAGCGGGGTTCAGAACTGAAGCTTTCTTT.

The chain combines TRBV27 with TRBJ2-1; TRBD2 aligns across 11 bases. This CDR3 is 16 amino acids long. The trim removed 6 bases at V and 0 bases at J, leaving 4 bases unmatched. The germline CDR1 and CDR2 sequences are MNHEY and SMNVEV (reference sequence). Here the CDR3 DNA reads TGTGCCAGCAGGTTAGCGGGGGGGAGCTCCTACAATGAGCAGTTCTTC. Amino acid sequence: CASRLAGGSSYNEQFF.

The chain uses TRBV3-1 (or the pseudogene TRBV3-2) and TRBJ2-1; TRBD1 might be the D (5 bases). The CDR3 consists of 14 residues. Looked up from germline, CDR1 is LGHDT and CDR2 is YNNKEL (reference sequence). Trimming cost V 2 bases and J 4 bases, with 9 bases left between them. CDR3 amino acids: CASSQPPGYNEQFF. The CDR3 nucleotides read TGTGCCAGCAGCCAACCCCCAGGGTACAATGAGCAGTTCTTC.

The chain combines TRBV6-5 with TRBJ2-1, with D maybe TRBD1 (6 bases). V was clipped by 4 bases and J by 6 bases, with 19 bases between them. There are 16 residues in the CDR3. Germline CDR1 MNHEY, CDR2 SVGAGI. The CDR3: CASSSLRKRGGNEQFF. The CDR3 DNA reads TGTGCCAGCAGTTCCCTTAGGAAGAGAGGGGGCAATGAGCAGTTCTTC.

The CDR3 loop is CATSREYAGGSNEQFF. The CDR3 nucleotides read TGTGCCACCAGCAGAGAATATGCGGGGGGGAGTAATGAGCAGTTCTTC. The chain is built from TRBV15 and TRBJ2-1, with 9 bases aligning to TRBD2. V shed 0 bases, J shed 7 bases, and the junction held 7 bases outside the gene matches. CDR3 length: 16 residues. The germline V gene has CDR1 LNHNV and CDR2 YYDKDF (reference sequence).

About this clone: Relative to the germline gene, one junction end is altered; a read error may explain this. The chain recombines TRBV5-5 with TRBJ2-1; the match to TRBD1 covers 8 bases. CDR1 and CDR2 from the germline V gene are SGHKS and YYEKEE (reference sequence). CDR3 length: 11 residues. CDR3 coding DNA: TGTGCCAGCAGCTTAAGGGACAGGAAAGTCTTC. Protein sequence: CASSLRDRKVF.

The CDR3 region has the DNA TGTGCCAGCAGCCGACCCGGGAGTACGCAGTATTTT. Translation: CASSRPGSTQYF. This sequence joins TRBV7-3 and TRBJ2-3, with D tentatively TRBD2 (6 bases). Trimming stripped 5 bases from V and 8 bases from J, with 11 bases between. The CDR3 has 12 residues. Looked up from germline, CDR1 is SGHTA and CDR2 is FQGTGA.

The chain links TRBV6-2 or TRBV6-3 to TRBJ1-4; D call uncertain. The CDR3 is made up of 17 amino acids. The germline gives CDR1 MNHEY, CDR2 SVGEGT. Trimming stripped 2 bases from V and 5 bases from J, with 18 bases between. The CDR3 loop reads CASSYAVGMRGNEKLFF. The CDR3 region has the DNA TGTGCCAGCAGTTACGCGGTGGGCATGCGCGGGAATGAAAAACTGTTTTTT.

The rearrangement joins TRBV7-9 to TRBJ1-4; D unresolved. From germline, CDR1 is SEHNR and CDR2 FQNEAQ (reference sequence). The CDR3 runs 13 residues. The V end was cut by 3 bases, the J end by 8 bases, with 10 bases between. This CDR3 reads CASSFGGSEKLFF. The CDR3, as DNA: TGTGCCAGCAGCTTTGGAGGATCCGAAAAACTGTTTTTT.

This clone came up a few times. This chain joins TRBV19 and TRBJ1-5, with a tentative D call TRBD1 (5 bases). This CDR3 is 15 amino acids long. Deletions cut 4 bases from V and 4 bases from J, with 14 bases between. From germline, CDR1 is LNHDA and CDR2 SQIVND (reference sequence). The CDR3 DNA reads TGTGCCAGTAGTACGGGGGGAATGTGGAATCAGCCCCAGCATTTT. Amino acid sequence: CASSTGGMWNQPQHF.

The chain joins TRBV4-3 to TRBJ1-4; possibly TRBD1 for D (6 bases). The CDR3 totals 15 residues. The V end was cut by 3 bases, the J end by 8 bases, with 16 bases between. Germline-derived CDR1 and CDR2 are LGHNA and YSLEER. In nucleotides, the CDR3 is TGCGCCAGCAGCCAGACCTCAGGGGTAGGAGAAAAACTGTTTTTT. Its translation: CASSQTSGVGEKLFF.

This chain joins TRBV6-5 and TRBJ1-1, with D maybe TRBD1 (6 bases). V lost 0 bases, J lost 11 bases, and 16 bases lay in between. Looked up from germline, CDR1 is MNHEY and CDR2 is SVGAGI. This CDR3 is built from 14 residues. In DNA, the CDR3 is TGTGCCAGCAGTTACTCGTCCGGGACAATCCCGGCTTTCTTT. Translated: CASSYSSGTIPAFF.

Here the CDR3 DNA reads TGTGCCAGCAGTGGAATACAGGGGGCGTATGGCTACACCTTC. It codes for CASSGIQGAYGYTF. J is TRBJ1-2 and V is TRBV2, with 9 bases lining up with TRBD1. The CDR3 is 14 amino acids. The V and J ends lost 4 bases and 5 bases, in that order; junction bases with no gene match: 5. Per the germline V gene, CDR1 is SNHLY and CDR2 is FYNNEI.